This TCR beta chain was documented in a study of T-cell reconstitution after alpha-beta-depleted transplantation in children. Study-wide points: Newly made T cells mostly supplied T-cell counts and diversity one year after transplant.

Preparation of the TCRbeta library involved a method that used unique molecular identifiers. TCRdb re-analysed the PCR reads in MiXCR, keeping a single row per CDR3 protein. There are 200,000 or so distinct CDR3 sequences in the sample; roughly 8.1% occur only once, and about 40% lies in the top ten. V dropped 5 bases and J dropped 0 bases, with 11 bases sitting between them. The V gene's germline CDR1 is SGHRS and CDR2 YFSETQ. The CDR3 contains 14 residues. Concerning this clonotype: Its antigen is unknown.

The material sequenced was PBMCs, mostly from graft donor cells, taken 360 days after TCRalphabeta/CD19-depleted stem cell transplant. The J gene is TRBJ2-5, the V gene TRBV5-1; D possibly corresponds to TRBD1 (6 bases). This TCR was sampled from a male patient between 2 and 9 years old who had a stem cell transplant for acute myeloid leukemia, so the T cells may come from the graft donor. CDR3 region: CASRERGYQETQYF. The CDR3 DNA reads as TGCGCCAGCAGGGAGAGGGGGTACCAAGAGACCCAGTACTTC.